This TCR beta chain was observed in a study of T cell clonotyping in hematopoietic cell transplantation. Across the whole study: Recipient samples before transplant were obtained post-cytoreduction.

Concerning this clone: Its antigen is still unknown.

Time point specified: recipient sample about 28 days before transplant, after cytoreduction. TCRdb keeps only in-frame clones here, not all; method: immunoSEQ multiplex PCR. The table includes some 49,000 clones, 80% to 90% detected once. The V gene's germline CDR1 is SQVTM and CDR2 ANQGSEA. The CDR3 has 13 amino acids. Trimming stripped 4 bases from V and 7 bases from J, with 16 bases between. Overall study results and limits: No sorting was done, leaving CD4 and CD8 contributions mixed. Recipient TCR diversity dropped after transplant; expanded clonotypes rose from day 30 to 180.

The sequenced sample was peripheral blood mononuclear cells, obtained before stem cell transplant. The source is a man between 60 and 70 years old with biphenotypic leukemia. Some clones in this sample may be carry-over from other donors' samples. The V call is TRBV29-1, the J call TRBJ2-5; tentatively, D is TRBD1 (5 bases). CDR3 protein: CSVGPHITGTQYF. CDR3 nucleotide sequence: TGCAGCGTTGGGCCTCATATTACAGGGACCCAGTACTTC. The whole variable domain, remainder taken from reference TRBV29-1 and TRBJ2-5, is SAVISQKPSRDICQRGTSLTIQCQVDSQVTMMFWYRQQPGQSLTLIATANQGSEATYESGFVIDKFPISRPNLTFSTLTVSNMSPEDSSIYLCSVGPHITGTQYFGPGTRLLVL.